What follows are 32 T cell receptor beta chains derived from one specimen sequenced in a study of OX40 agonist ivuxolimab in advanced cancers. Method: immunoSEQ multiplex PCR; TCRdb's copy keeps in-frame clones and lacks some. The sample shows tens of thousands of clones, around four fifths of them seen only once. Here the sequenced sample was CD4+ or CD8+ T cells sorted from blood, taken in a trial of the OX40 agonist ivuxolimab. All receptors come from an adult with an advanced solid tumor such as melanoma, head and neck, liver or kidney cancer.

CDR3 nucleotide sequence: TGTGCCAGTAGTGGTTTTGGGACTCATAGCACAGATACGCAGTATTTT. Residues: CASSGFGTHSTDTQYF. The chain uses TRBV19 and TRBJ2-3; D perhaps matches TRBD2 (6 bases). The CDR3 consists of 16 residues. Trimming shortened V by 5 bases and J by 0 bases, and 15 bases separated the two germline ends. From germline, CDR1 is LNHDA and CDR2 SQIVND (reference sequence).

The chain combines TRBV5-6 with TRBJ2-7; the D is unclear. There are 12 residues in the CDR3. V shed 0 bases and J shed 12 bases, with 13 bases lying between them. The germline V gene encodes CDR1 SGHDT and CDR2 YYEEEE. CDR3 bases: TGTGCCAGCAGCTTGGCGGGTGTTCCTACGTACTTC. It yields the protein CASSLAGVPTYF.

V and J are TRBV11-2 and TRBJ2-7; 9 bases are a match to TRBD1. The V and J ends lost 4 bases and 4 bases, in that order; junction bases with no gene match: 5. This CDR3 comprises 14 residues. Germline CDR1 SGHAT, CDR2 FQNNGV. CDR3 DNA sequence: TGTGCCAGCAGCTCCGGGACAGGGCTTTACGAGCAGTACTTC. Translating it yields CASSSGTGLYEQYF.

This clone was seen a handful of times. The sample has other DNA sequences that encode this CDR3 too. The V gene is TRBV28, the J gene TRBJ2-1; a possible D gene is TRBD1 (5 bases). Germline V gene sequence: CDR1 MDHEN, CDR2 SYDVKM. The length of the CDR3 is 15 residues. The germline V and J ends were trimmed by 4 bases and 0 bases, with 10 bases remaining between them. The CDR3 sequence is CASSSGQSSYNEQFF. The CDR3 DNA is TGTGCCAGCAGTTCCGGACAAAGCTCCTACAATGAGCAGTTCTTC.

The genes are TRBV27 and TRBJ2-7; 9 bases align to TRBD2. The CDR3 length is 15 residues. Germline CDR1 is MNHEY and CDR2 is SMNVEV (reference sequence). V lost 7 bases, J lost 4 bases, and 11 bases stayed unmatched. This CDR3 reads CASKPAGGSTYEQYF. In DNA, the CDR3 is TGTGCCAGCAAACCAGCGGGAGGCTCCACTTACGAGCAGTACTTC.

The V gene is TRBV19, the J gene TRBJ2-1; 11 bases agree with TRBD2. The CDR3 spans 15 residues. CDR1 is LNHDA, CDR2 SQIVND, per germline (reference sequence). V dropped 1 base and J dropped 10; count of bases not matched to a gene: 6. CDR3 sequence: CASSIALAGGGEQFF. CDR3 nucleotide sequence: TGTGCCAGTAGTATAGCCCTAGCGGGGGGAGGGGAGCAGTTCTTC.

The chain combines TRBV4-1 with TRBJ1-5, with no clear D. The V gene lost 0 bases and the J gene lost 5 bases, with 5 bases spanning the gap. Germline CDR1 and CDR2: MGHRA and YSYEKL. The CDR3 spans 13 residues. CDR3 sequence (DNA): TGCGCCAGCAGCCAAGAAATGTATCAGCCCCAGCATTTT. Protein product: CASSQEMYQPQHF.

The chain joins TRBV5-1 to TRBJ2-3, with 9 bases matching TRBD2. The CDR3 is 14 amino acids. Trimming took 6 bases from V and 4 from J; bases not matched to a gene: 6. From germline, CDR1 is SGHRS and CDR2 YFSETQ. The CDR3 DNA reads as TGCGCCAGCAAGTTGGTAGCGGGAGCAGATACGCAGTATTTT. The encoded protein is CASKLVAGADTQYF.

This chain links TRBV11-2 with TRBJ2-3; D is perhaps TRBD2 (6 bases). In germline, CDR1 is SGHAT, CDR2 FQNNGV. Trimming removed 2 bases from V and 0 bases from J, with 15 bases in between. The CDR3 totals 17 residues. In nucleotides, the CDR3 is TGTGCCAGCAGCTTAATAGGTAGCGGTACTAGCACAGATACGCAGTATTTT. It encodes CASSLIGSGTSTDTQYF.

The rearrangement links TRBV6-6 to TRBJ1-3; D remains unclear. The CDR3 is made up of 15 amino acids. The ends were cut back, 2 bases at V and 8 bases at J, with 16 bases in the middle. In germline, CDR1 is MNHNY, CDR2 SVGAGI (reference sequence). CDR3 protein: CASSYDQLIGDTIYF. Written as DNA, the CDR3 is TGTGCCAGCAGTTACGACCAGCTCATCGGGGACACCATATATTTT.

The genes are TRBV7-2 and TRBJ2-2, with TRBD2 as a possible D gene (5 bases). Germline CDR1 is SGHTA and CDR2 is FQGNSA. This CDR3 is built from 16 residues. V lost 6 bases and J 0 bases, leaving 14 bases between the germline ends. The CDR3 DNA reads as TGTGCCAGCAGATCGGCGCCGCGGGCGAACACCGGGGAGCTGTTTTTT. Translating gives CASRSAPRANTGELFF.

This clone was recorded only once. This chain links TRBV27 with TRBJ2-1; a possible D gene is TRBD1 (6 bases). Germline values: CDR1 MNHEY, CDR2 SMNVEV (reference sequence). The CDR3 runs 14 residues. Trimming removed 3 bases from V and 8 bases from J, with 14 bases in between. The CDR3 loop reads CASSFRTVGDEQFF. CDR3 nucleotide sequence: TGTGCCAGCAGTTTTCGGACAGTAGGGGATGAGCAGTTCTTC.

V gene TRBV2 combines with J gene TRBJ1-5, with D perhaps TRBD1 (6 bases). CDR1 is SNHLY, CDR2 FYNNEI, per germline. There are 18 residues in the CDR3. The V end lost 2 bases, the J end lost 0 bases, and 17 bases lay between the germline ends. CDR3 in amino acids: CASSERDINVFSNQPQHF. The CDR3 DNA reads TGTGCCAGCAGTGAACGGGACATCAATGTTTTTAGCAATCAGCCCCAGCATTTT.

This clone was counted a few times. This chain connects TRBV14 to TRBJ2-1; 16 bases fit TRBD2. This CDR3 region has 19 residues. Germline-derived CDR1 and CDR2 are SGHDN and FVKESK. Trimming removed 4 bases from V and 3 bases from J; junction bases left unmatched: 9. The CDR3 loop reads CASSLTGTSGRALYNEQFF. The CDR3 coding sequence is TGTGCCAGCAGCCTAACCGGGACTAGCGGGAGGGCACTCTACAATGAGCAGTTCTTC.

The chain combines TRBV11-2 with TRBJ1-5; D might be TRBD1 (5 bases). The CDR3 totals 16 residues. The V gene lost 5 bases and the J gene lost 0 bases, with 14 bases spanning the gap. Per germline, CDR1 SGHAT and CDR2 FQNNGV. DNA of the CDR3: TGTGCCAGCAGCGAGGGGACGGATTATAGCAATCAGCCCCAGCATTTT. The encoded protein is CASSEGTDYSNQPQHF.

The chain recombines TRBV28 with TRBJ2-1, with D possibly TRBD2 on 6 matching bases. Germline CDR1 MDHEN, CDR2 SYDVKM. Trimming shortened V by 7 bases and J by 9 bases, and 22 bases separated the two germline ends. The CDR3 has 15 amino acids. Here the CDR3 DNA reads TGTGCCAGCACCGGGGGAGACTGGAGCGGAGGTGAGCAGTTCTTC. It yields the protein CASTGGDWSGGEQFF.

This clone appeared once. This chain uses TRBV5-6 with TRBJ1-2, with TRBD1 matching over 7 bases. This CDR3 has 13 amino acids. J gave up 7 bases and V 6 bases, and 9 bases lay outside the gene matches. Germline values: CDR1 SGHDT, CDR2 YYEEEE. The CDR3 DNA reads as TGTGCCAGCATCACAGGGGTTTCCGGTGGCTACACCTTC. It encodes CASITGVSGGYTF.

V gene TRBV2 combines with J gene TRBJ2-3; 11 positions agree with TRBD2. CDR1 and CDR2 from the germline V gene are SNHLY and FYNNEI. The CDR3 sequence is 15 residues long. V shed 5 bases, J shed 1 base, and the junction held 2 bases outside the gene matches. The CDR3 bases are TGTGCCAGCAGTTTTAGCGGGGGGGGCACAGATACGCAGTATTTT. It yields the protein CASSFSGGGTDTQYF.

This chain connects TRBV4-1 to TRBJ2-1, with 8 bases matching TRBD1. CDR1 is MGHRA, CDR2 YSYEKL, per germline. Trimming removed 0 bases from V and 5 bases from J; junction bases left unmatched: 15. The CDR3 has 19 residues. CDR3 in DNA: TGCGCCAGCAGCCAAGACGGCAGGGGGCCTTTGGGCCTTAACAATGAGCAGTTCTTC. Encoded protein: CASSQDGRGPLGLNNEQFF.

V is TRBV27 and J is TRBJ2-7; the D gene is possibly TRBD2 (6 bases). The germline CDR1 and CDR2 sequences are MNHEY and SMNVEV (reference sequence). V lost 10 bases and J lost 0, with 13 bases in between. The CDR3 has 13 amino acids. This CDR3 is CAIGPGSSYEQYF. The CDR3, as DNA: TGTGCCATCGGCCCCGGGAGCTCCTACGAGCAGTACTTC.

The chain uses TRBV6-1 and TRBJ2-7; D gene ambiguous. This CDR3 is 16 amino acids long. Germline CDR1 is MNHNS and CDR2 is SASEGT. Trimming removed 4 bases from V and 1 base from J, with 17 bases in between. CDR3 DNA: TGTGCCAGCAGTGCCCTTTCTATTCCCTATTCCTACGAGCAGTACTTC. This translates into CASSALSIPYSYEQYF.

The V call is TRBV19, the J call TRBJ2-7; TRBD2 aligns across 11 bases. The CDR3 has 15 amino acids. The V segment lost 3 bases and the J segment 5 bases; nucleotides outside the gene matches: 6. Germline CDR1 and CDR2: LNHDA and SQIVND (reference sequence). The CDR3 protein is CASSIVAGGPDEQYF. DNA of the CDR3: TGTGCCAGTAGTATTGTAGCGGGAGGGCCCGACGAGCAGTACTTC.

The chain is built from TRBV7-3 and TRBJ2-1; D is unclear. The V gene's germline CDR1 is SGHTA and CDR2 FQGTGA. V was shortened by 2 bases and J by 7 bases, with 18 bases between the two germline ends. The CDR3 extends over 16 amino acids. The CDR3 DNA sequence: TGTGCCAGCAGCTTACTGGGTGTGGGTTGGGAAAATGAGCAGTTCTTC. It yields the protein CASSLLGVGWENEQFF.

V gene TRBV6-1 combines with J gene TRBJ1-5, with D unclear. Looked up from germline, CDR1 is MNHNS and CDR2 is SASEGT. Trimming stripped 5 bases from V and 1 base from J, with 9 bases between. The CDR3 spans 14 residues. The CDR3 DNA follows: TGTGCCAGCAGTACCCGGTTCAGCAATCAGCCCCAGCATTTT. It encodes CASSTRFSNQPQHF.

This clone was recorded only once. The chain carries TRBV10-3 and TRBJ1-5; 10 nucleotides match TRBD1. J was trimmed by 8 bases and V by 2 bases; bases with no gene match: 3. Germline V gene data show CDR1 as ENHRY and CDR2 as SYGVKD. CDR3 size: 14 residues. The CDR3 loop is CAISELTGGKPQHF. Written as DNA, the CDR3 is TGTGCCATCAGTGAGCTGACAGGGGGCAAGCCCCAGCATTTT.

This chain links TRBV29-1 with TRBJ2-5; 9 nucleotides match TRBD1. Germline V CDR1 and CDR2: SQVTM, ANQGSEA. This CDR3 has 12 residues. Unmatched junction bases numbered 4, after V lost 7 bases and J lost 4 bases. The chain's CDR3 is CSGTDRGETQYF. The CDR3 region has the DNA TGCAGCGGCACGGACAGGGGAGAGACCCAGTACTTC.

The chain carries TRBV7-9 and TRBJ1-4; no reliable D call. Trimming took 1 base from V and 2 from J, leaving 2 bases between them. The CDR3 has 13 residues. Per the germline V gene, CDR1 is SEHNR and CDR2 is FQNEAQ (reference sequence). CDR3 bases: TGTGCCAGCAGCTTAGTGACTAATGAAAAACTGTTTTTT. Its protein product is CASSLVTNEKLFF.

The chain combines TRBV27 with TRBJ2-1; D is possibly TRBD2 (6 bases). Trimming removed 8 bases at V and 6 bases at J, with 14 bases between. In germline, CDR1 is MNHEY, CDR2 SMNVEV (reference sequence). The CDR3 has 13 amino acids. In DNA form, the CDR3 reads TGTGCCAGCGGGGACTTCTATCCCAATGAGCAGTTCTTC. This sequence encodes CASGDFYPNEQFF.

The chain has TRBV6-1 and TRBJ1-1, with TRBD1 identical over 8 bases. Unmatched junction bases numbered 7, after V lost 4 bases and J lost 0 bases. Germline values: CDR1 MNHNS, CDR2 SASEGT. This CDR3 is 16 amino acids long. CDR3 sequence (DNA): TGTGCCAGCAGTGTCTTCGACAGGGGAATGAACACTGAAGCTTTCTTT. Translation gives CASSVFDRGMNTEAFF.

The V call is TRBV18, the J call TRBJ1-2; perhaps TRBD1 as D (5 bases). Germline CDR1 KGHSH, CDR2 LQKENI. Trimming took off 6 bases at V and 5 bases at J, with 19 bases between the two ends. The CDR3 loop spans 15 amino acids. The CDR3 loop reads CASSPSEGLGYGYTF. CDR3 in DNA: TGTGCCAGCTCCCCCTCGGAGGGGCTAGGGTATGGCTACACCTTC.

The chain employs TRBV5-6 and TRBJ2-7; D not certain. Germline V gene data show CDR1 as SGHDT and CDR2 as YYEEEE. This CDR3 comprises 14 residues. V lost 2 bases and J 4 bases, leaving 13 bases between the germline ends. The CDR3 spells CASSFGGRAYEQYF. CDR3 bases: TGTGCCAGCAGCTTCGGCGGCCGGGCATACGAGCAGTACTTC.

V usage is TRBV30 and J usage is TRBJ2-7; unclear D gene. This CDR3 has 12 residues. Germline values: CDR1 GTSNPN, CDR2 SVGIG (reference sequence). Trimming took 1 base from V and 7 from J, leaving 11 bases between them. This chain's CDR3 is CAWSEQRWEQYF. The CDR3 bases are TGTGCCTGGAGTGAACAGCGCTGGGAGCAGTACTTC.